A single sample is the source of the 31 T cell receptor beta chains below, sequenced in a study of blood T cell repertoires in COVID-19 (dated by TCRdb to the early 2020s). Libraries were built with the immunoSEQ multiplex PCR assay. TCRdb obtained this table from immuneACCESS and retained in-frame rearrangements with V and J assigned. These tables miss some clones; where compared with another copy, unresolved V genes account for less than half of the shortfall, and the remainder is unexplained. The table for this sample lists fewer than 250,000 clones; less than 90% of them were counted only once. Of the sample, around 1.6% is held by the ten largest clones. Sequenced: peripheral blood. The receptors shown here come from a man in his 70s with acute or convalescent COVID-19.

The chain has TRBV6-2 or TRBV6-3 and TRBJ2-3; D is perhaps TRBD2 (5 bases). There are 15 residues in the CDR3. Germline CDR1 reads MNHEY; CDR2 reads SVGEGT. The V end was cut by 2 bases, the J end by 6 bases, with 15 bases between. In DNA form, the CDR3 reads TGTGCCAGCAGTTACCATCGGGTTGAGCGGGATACGCAGTATTTT. It specifies CASSYHRVERDTQYF.

Written as DNA, the CDR3 is TGTGCCAGCTCACCTTTTCCGGGACAGGGACGCTACAATGAGCAGTTCTTC. This gives the protein CASSPFPGQGRYNEQFF. This chain uses TRBV18 with TRBJ2-1; 9 positions agree with TRBD1. The length of the CDR3 is 17 residues. V lost 3 bases and J lost 3; bases outside the gene matches: 9. Germline V CDR1 and CDR2: KGHSH, LQKENI. The variable domain in full, with the rest retrieved from reference TRBV18 and TRBJ2-1, is NAGVMQNPRHLVRRRGQEARLRCSPMKGHSHVYWYRQLPEEGLKFMVYLQKENIIDESGMPKERFSAEFPKEGPSILRIQQVVRGDSAAYFCASSPFPGQGRYNEQFFGPGTRLTVL.

The genes are TRBV3-1 (or the pseudogene TRBV3-2) and TRBJ1-3; TRBD1 aligns across 7 bases. This CDR3 has 16 amino acids. J lost 1 base, V lost 2 bases, and 5 bases had no gene match. Germline V gene lookup returns CDR1 LGHDT and CDR2 YNNKEL (reference sequence). The CDR3: CASSQKGASSGNTIYF. CDR3 nucleotide sequence: TGTGCCAGCAGCCAAAAGGGGGCCTCGTCTGGAAACACCATATATTTT.

The CDR3 DNA reads TGTGCCAGCAGCAAAAAGCGATACAGGGGAAACAATGAGCAGTTCTTC. It yields the protein CASSKKRYRGNNEQFF. The J gene is TRBJ2-1, the V gene TRBV21-1; no DNA check was done on the table's D call, TRBD1. TRBV21-1 is listed as a pseudogene. The CDR3 has 16 amino acids.

The V gene is TRBV5-1, the J gene TRBJ2-1, with 10 positions matching TRBD2. Trimming cost V 3 bases and J 4 bases; bases outside gene matches: 4. The germline V gene encodes CDR1 SGHRS and CDR2 YFSETQ. The CDR3 has 15 residues. This CDR3 reads CASSSSAGGYNEQFF. The CDR3 DNA reads as TGCGCCAGCAGCTCCTCAGCGGGAGGGTACAATGAGCAGTTCTTC.

The chain combines TRBV7-8 with TRBJ2-7; 14 bases are shared with TRBD2. Per germline, CDR1 SGHVS and CDR2 FQNEAQ. The J segment lost 1 base and the V segment lost 5 bases, leaving 1 base of the junction unmatched. This CDR3 comprises 15 residues. CDR3 DNA: TGTGCCAGCAGCCGGACTAGCGGGGGGTCCTACGAGCAGTACTTC. It translates to CASSRTSGGSYEQYF.

The gene calls are TRBV12-5 and TRBJ2-1, with a tentative D call TRBD1 (6 bases). Per germline, CDR1 LGHNT and CDR2 FRNRAP. CDR3 length: 13 amino acids. V was shortened by 1 base and J by 7 bases, with 8 bases between the two germline ends. CDR3 region: CASGLAGVNEQFF. The DNA of the CDR3 is TGTGCTAGTGGTTTGGCAGGGGTTAATGAGCAGTTCTTC.

The chain combines TRBV7-2 with TRBJ1-2; D gene unclear. This CDR3 has 13 amino acids. The V end lost 5 bases, the J end lost 1 base, and 8 bases lay between the germline ends. CDR1 SGHTA and CDR2 FQGNSA come from the germline V gene. DNA of the CDR3: TGTGCCAGCAGCCAAGGACTTAACTATGGCTACACCTTC. This codes for CASSQGLNYGYTF. The full variable domain, completed using reference TRBV7-2 and TRBJ1-2, is GAGVSQSPSNKVTEKGKDVELRCDPISGHTALYWYRQSLGQGLEFLIYFQGNSAPDKSGLPSDRFSAERTGGSVSTLTIQRTQQEDSAVYLCASSQGLNYGYTFGSGTRLTVV.

This clone was counted a few times. This chain links TRBV3-1 (or the pseudogene TRBV3-2) with TRBJ2-7; 10 bases line up with TRBD2. Germline V lookup: CDR1 LGHDT, CDR2 YNNKEL (reference sequence). V gave up 5 bases and J gave up 1 base; unmatched junction bases: 5. The CDR3 runs 15 residues. CDR3 loop: CASSVGLAASYEQYF. CDR3 nucleotides: TGTGCCAGCAGCGTAGGACTAGCGGCTTCCTACGAGCAGTACTTC.

This sequence joins TRBV28 and TRBJ1-1; no firm D call. Trimming pared 7 bases from V and 7 bases from J, leaving 16 bases between. The germline V gene has CDR1 MDHEN and CDR2 SYDVKM. The CDR3 sequence is 13 residues long. CDR3 protein: CASKVGGTGEAFF. For the CDR3, the DNA is TGTGCCAGCAAGGTTGGCGGTACCGGTGAAGCTTTCTTT. Based on the CDR3 plus reference TRBV28 and TRBJ1-1, the full variable domain is DVKVTQSSRYLVKRTGEKVFLECVQDMDHENMFWYRQDPGLGLRLIYFSYDVKMKEKGDIPEGYSVSREKKERFSLILESASTNQTSMYLCASKVGGTGEAFFGQGTRLTVV.

The V gene is TRBV5-4, the J gene TRBJ2-5; 7 nucleotides align to TRBD1. The V segment lost 0 bases and the J segment 1 base; nucleotides outside the gene matches: 3. Germline CDR1 and CDR2: SGHNT and YYREEE (reference sequence). This CDR3 contains 15 residues. The DNA for the CDR3 is TGTGCCAGCAGCTTGGCCCGGGACAGCCAAGAGACCCAGTACTTC. Residues: CASSLARDSQETQYF.

Comment on this clone: Other nucleotide sequences from this sample produce the same CDR3. The rearrangement joins TRBV20-1 to TRBJ2-7; D not certain. Trimming shortened V by 5 bases and J by 2 bases, and 7 bases separated the two germline ends. The CDR3 has 11 amino acids. Germline loops: CDR1 DFQATT, CDR2 SNEGSKA (reference sequence). The CDR3 bases are TGCAGTGCTCGGAGCCCCTACGAGCAGTACTTC. Translated, it gives CSARSPYEQYF.

For this clone: Other DNA sequences in this specimen translate into the identical CDR3. The genes are TRBV9 and TRBJ2-1; 8 nucleotides match TRBD2. CDR3 length: 15 residues. Trimming cost V 4 bases and J 4 bases; bases outside gene matches: 7. In germline, CDR1 is SGDLS, CDR2 YYNGEE. This chain's CDR3 is CASSYGLAVYNEQFF. The CDR3 bases are TGTGCCAGCAGCTACGGACTAGCCGTGTACAATGAGCAGTTCTTC.

This clone was picked up one time. This sequence joins TRBV6-5 and TRBJ2-7; 7 positions match TRBD1. V trimming: 4 bases; J trimming: 7 bases; junction bases outside the gene matches: 10. This CDR3 has 14 residues. Per the germline V gene, CDR1 is MNHEY and CDR2 is SVGAGI. The CDR3 loop is CASSSNTGVGEQYF. The DNA of the CDR3 is TGTGCCAGCAGTTCAAATACAGGGGTTGGAGAGCAGTACTTC.

The chain joins TRBV30 to TRBJ1-1; TRBD1 might be the D (5 bases). CDR3 length: 14 amino acids. Germline V gene sequence: CDR1 GTSNPN, CDR2 SVGIG (reference sequence). V was pared by 2 bases and J by 3 bases, with 13 bases between. The CDR3 sequence is CAWSRTPGDTEAFF. CDR3 DNA: TGTGCCTGGAGTCGGACACCGGGGGACACTGAAGCTTTCTTT.

The chain carries TRBV19 and TRBJ1-1, with 8 bases lining up with TRBD1. CDR1 is LNHDA and CDR2 is SQIVND in the germline V gene (reference sequence). The CDR3 extends over 15 amino acids. Losses at the gene ends were 6 bases for V and 1 base for J; bases not matched to a gene: 7. The CDR3 DNA reads TGTGCCAGTAGACATCAGGGGGCAGGGAACACTGAAGCTTTCTTT. It codes for CASRHQGAGNTEAFF.

V gene TRBV30 combines with J gene TRBJ1-1; 8 bases are shared with TRBD1. Germline V gives CDR1 GTSNPN, CDR2 SVGIG (reference sequence). The CDR3 has 12 amino acids. After removal of 2 bases from V and 10 bases from J, the junction contained 6 bases not matched to a gene. The CDR3 coding sequence is TGTGCCTGGAGTACGGACAGGGTAGTAGCTTTCTTT. Amino acid sequence: CAWSTDRVVAFF.

This clone came up once. The chain links TRBV5-1 to TRBJ2-7, with TRBD1 matching 10 bases. This CDR3 spans 16 amino acids. The germline CDR1 and CDR2 sequences are SGHRS and YFSETQ. The trim removed 4 bases at V and 0 bases at J, leaving 7 bases unmatched. The CDR3 nucleotides are TGCGCCAGCAGCCCGCGAGGACAGGGGGTCTCCTACGAGCAGTACTTC. This codes for CASSPRGQGVSYEQYF. Looking up the rest from reference TRBV5-1 and TRBJ2-7 gives the full variable domain: KAGVTQTPRYLIKTRGQQVTLSCSPISGHRSVSWYQQTPGQGLQFLFEYFSETQRNKGNFPGRFSGRQFSNSRSEMNVSTLELGDSALYLCASSPRGQGVSYEQYFGPGTRLTVT.

This chain joins TRBV5-5 and TRBJ2-7; TRBD2 aligns across 10 bases. The CDR3 is 16 amino acids. Germline assignment: CDR1 SGHKS and CDR2 YYEKEE (reference sequence). V lost 4 bases, J lost 2 bases, and 9 bases stayed unmatched. Here the CDR3 DNA reads TGTGCCAGCAGCCCCGGGACTAGCGTCCCCACCTACGAGCAGTACTTC. Translation: CASSPGTSVPTYEQYF. Variable domain in full (rest from reference TRBV5-5 and TRBJ2-7): DAGVTQSPTHLIKTRGQQVTLRCSPISGHKSVSWYQQVLGQGPQFIFQYYEKEERGRGNFPDRFSARQFPNYSSELNVNALLLGDSALYLCASSPGTSVPTYEQYFGPGTRLTVT.

The J gene is TRBJ2-1, the V gene TRBV24-1; 7 nucleotides agree with TRBD1. The CDR3 totals 18 residues. V shed 3 bases and J 0 bases; nucleotides not matched to a gene: 10. The germline V gene has CDR1 KGHDR and CDR2 SFDVKD. The CDR3 is CATSDRDSRGSSYNEQFF. In DNA, the CDR3 is TGTGCCACCAGTGATCGGGACAGTCGAGGGAGCTCCTACAATGAGCAGTTCTTC.

This chain uses TRBV9 with TRBJ2-3, with D tentatively TRBD2 (5 bases). The V gene's germline CDR1 is SGDLS and CDR2 YYNGEE. The length of the CDR3 is 14 residues. V was shortened by 2 bases and J by 3 bases, with 10 bases between the two germline ends. CDR3 sequence reads: CASSVFLATDTQYF. Written as DNA, the CDR3 is TGTGCCAGCAGCGTTTTTCTAGCAACAGATACGCAGTATTTT. Drawing the rest from reference TRBV9 and TRBJ2-3, the complete variable domain is DSGVTQTPKHLITATGQRVTLRCSPRSGDLSVYWYQQSLDQGLQFLIQYYNGEERAKGNILERFSAQQFPDLHSELNLSSLELGDSALYFCASSVFLATDTQYFGPGTRLTVL.

The chain joins TRBV7-3 to TRBJ2-2, with D perhaps TRBD1 (6 bases). Germline CDR1 reads SGHTA; CDR2 reads FQGTGA. The CDR3 covers 16 residues. Trimming cost V 4 bases and J 2 bases, with 14 bases left between them. In nucleotides, the CDR3 is TGTGCCAGCAGCTACCTAGGGGGTCTTAACACCGGGGAGCTGTTTTTT. Amino acids: CASSYLGGLNTGELFF.

CDR3 bases: TGTGCCAGCAGTGAACAGGCCTCTAACTATGGCTACACCTTC. Residues: CASSEQASNYGYTF. The chain employs TRBV2 and TRBJ1-2; D unresolved. CDR1 and CDR2 (germline): SNHLY, FYNNEI. The CDR3 covers 14 residues. V was cut by 2 bases and J by 0 bases, with 7 bases left in between.

The rearrangement joins TRBV21-1 to TRBJ2-1; the D call in the table, TRBD2, was not verified against the DNA. TRBV21-1 is termed a pseudogene. CDR3 length: 16 residues. Written as DNA, the CDR3 is TGTGCCAGCAGCAAAGGGTCTCGGGAGCGATACAATGAGCAGTTCTTC. Its protein product is CASSKGSRERYNEQFF.

The chain couples TRBV19 to TRBJ1-1; the D gene is possibly TRBD1 (6 bases). Trimming took 5 bases from V and 1 from J, leaving 14 bases between them. The V gene's germline CDR1 is LNHDA and CDR2 SQIVND (reference sequence). The CDR3 covers 15 residues. The DNA for the CDR3 is TGTGCCAGTAGTCTGGCAGGGGTGGGGAACACTGAAGCTTTCTTT. Translating it yields CASSLAGVGNTEAFF. The variable domain in full, completed from reference TRBV19 and TRBJ1-1, reads DGGITQSPKYLFRKEGQNVTLSCEQNLNHDAMYWYRQDPGQGLRLIYYSQIVNDFQKGDIAEGYSVSREKKESFPLTVTSAQKNPTAFYLCASSLAGVGNTEAFFGQGTRLTVV.

Comment on this clone: The conserved final phenylalanine or tryptophan is absent from the CDR3, which likely points to a read error. The limits of the CDR3 on the DNA are not certain, so only TCRdb's listed CDR3 is given. The chain has TRBV7-9 and TRBJ2-3; TRBD1 is the table's D call, not checked against the DNA. CDR1 is SEHNR and CDR2 is FQNEAQ in the germline V gene (reference sequence). The CDR3 spans 10 amino acids, including both terminal residues. CDR3 protein: CASSPGVQGV.

The chain employs TRBV28 and TRBJ1-2; weak D call: TRBD1 (6 bases). The germline V gene encodes CDR1 MDHEN and CDR2 SYDVKM. V was clipped by 5 bases and J by 5 bases, with 15 bases between them. This CDR3 comprises 14 residues. The CDR3 here is CASSPAGGGYGYTF. The CDR3 coding sequence is TGTGCCAGCAGTCCCGCGGGAGGGGGATATGGCTACACCTTC.

This clone was seen just once. The rearrangement joins TRBV3-1 (or the pseudogene TRBV3-2) to TRBJ2-7, with TRBD2 identical over 13 bases. The CDR3 is 17 residues long. V was pared by 6 bases and J by 5 bases, with 13 bases of the junction left unmatched. Germline lookup yields CDR1 LGHDT and CDR2 YNNKEL (reference sequence). The CDR3 DNA sequence: TGTGCCAGCAGTCGGACCAGGACTAGCGGGAGTGCCAACGAGCAGTACTTC. Residues: CASSRTRTSGSANEQYF.

This clone has a single count. The chain links TRBV6-5 to TRBJ1-1; D is uncertain. Trimming removed 7 bases at V and 0 bases at J, with 9 bases between. Germline values: CDR1 MNHEY, CDR2 SVGAGI. The length of the CDR3 is 13 residues. CDR3 sequence: CASKLEVNTEAFF. CDR3 coding DNA: TGTGCCAGCAAGTTAGAGGTGAACACTGAAGCTTTCTTT.

The sample holds one count of this clone. The genes are TRBV6-2 or TRBV6-3 and TRBJ1-1; D remains ambiguous. CDR1 and CDR2 (germline): MNHEY, SVGEGT. V shed 4 bases and J shed 2 bases, with 11 bases lying between them. The CDR3 is 14 residues long. The CDR3 is CASSSAGSNTEAFF. Here the CDR3 DNA reads TGTGCCAGCAGTTCTGCAGGCAGTAACACTGAAGCTTTCTTT.

This rearrangement joins TRBV27 to TRBJ2-1, with D maybe TRBD1 (6 bases). Trimming took 3 bases from V and 4 from J, leaving 10 bases between them. CDR3 size: 14 residues. Per germline, CDR1 MNHEY and CDR2 SMNVEV (reference sequence). The CDR3, as DNA: TGTGCCAGCAGTTTCCTCGACAGGTACAATGAGCAGTTCTTC. This encodes CASSFLDRYNEQFF.